This T cell receptor beta chain was sequenced for a study of cytomegalovirus exposure and HLA in healthy donors. This clone was counted once. Its antigen is still unknown. Germline V lookup: CDR1 SGHDN, CDR2 FVKESK. The CDR3 totals 20 residues. V was pared by 3 bases and J by 0 bases, with 17 bases of the junction left unmatched. Study observations and caveats: Associated with HLA alleles at 0.05 false discovery rate in a later analysis were 16,951 TCR beta sequences. When analyzed later, a missense DCLRE1C variant was found to be linked to TCR beta V- and J-gene trimming. Across donors, sequencing depth was assumed by presence/absence analyses to be roughly uniform.

PCR employed 60 Vbeta and 13 Jbeta primers. Some clones are missing from TCRdb's copy, which holds only in-frame ones; the method was immunoSEQ multiplex PCR. The sample has 150,000 to 170,000 clones, approximately 80% seen once. The chain links TRBV14 to TRBJ2-7, with TRBD2 matching 10 bases. Sequenced material: PBMCs. This clonotype originated in a man aged 30 to 39 in good health and CMV-seropositive. CDR3 sequence: CASSHHSSGRELGSSYEQYF. The CDR3 region has the DNA TGTGCCAGCAGCCATCACTCTAGCGGGAGAGAATTAGGAAGCTCCTACGAGCAGTACTTC.